The rows below give T cell receptor beta chains drawn from one sample of a study of blood T cell repertoires in COVID-19. Sequencing was performed with immunoSEQ multiplex PCR; in TCRdb, only in-frame clones are kept and a portion is missing. Of 55,000 to 70,000 clones listed, 91% are singletons. Sample: peripheral blood. Receptor source: a man aged 55 to 70 with acute or convalescent COVID-19. Both conserved end residues are part of each CDR3. Each record gives: J gene, D gene, V gene, CDR3 length, clone size, CDR3 protein, CDR3 DNA. The D gene is left open where the match is weak. Clone size is stated in some rows and not others, as once, few, many or a class when expanded.

J gene: TRBJ2-7
D gene: .
V gene: TRBV5-1
CDR3 length: 12
clone size: .
CDR3 protein: CASSYGQGEQYF
CDR3 DNA: TGCGCCAGCAGCTACGGGCAGGGCGAGCAGTACTTC

J gene: TRBJ1-1
D gene: TRBD1
V gene: TRBV24-1
CDR3 length: 15
clone size: .
CDR3 protein: CATSGPSGQGTEAFF
CDR3 DNA: TGTGCCACCAGTGGGCCCTCCGGACAGGGCACTGAAGCTTTCTTT

J gene: TRBJ2-6
D gene: TRBD1
V gene: TRBV28
CDR3 length: 18
clone size: .
CDR3 protein: CASSPPTGPSSGANVLTF
CDR3 DNA: TGTGCCAGCAGTCCCCCGACAGGGCCCAGCTCTGGGGCCAACGTCCTGACTTTC

J gene: TRBJ1-1
D gene: TRBD1
V gene: TRBV28
CDR3 length: 16
clone size: .
CDR3 protein: CASGSRTGGRSTEAFF
CDR3 DNA: TGTGCCAGCGGGTCCAGGACAGGGGGAAGGAGCACTGAAGCTTTCTTT

J gene: TRBJ1-6
D gene: .
V gene: TRBV19
CDR3 length: 15
clone size: .
CDR3 protein: CASSISHRADSPLHF
CDR3 DNA: TGTGCCAGTAGTATTTCACACAGGGCGGATTCACCCCTCCACTTT

J gene: TRBJ1-5
D gene: TRBD1
V gene: TRBV5-6
CDR3 length: 16
clone size: .
CDR3 protein: CASSPGTGAGNQPQHF
CDR3 DNA: TGTGCCAGCAGCCCCGGGACAGGGGCAGGGAATCAGCCCCAGCATTTT

J gene: TRBJ1-2
D gene: .
V gene: TRBV7-3
CDR3 length: 13
clone size: .
CDR3 protein: CASSLTDNYGYTF
CDR3 DNA: TGTGCCAGCAGCTTGACAGATAACTATGGCTACACCTTC

J gene: TRBJ1-1
D gene: .
V gene: TRBV4-1
CDR3 length: 15
clone size: .
CDR3 protein: CASSRLHRANTEAFF
CDR3 DNA: TGCGCCAGCAGCCGTCTACACAGAGCGAACACTGAAGCTTTCTTT

J gene: TRBJ2-7
D gene: TRBD2
V gene: TRBV29-1
CDR3 length: 14
clone size: .
CDR3 protein: CSIRQREDSYEQYF
CDR3 DNA: TGCAGCATCCGTCAGCGGGAGGATTCTTACGAGCAGTACTTC

J gene: TRBJ2-5
D gene: .
V gene: TRBV7-7
CDR3 length: 13
clone size: .
CDR3 protein: CANRENGGVTQYF
CDR3 DNA: TGTGCTAACAGAGAGAACGGGGGTGTGACCCAGTACTTC

J gene: TRBJ2-7
D gene: .
V gene: TRBV6-5
CDR3 length: 14
clone size: .
CDR3 protein: CASRLSAEGYEQYF
CDR3 DNA: TGTGCCAGCAGGCTATCAGCGGAGGGCTACGAGCAGTACTTC

J gene: TRBJ2-3
D gene: .
V gene: TRBV30
CDR3 length: 14
clone size: .
CDR3 protein: CAWTRGSGADTQYF
CDR3 DNA: TGTGCCTGGACAAGGGGGTCCGGCGCAGATACGCAGTATTTT

J gene: TRBJ1-2
D gene: TRBD1
V gene: TRBV27
CDR3 length: 14
clone size: .
CDR3 protein: CASSSGTGIYGYTF
CDR3 DNA: TGTGCCAGCAGTTCCGGGACAGGGATTTATGGCTACACCTTC

J gene: TRBJ1-5
D gene: TRBD1
V gene: TRBV5-6
CDR3 length: 18
clone size: .
CDR3 protein: CASSLAGTGYIANQPQHF
CDR3 DNA: TGTGCCAGCAGCTTGGCCGGGACAGGGTATATTGCAAATCAGCCCCAGCATTTT

J gene: TRBJ2-7
D gene: TRBD2
V gene: TRBV4-1
CDR3 length: 15
clone size: .
CDR3 protein: CASSQDGGLEREQYF
CDR3 DNA: TGCGCCAGCAGCCAAGATGGGGGACTAGAACGCGAGCAGTACTTC

J gene: TRBJ2-5
D gene: .
V gene: TRBV4-1
CDR3 length: 14
clone size: .
CDR3 protein: CASSQGLAEETQYF
CDR3 DNA: TGCGCCAGCAGCCAAGGATTAGCGGAGGAGACCCAGTACTTC

J gene: TRBJ2-7
D gene: .
V gene: TRBV9
CDR3 length: 14
clone size: .
CDR3 protein: CASSTWDKDYEQYF
CDR3 DNA: TGTGCCAGCAGCACCTGGGACAAAGACTACGAGCAGTACTTC

J gene: TRBJ2-3
D gene: .
V gene: TRBV12-3/TRBV12-4
CDR3 length: 13
clone size: .
CDR3 protein: CASRSDGVDTQYF
CDR3 DNA: TGTGCCAGCAGATCGGACGGGGTAGATACGCAGTATTTT

J gene: TRBJ2-7
D gene: .
V gene: TRBV5-6
CDR3 length: 16
clone size: .
CDR3 protein: CASSLKATRRVYEQYF
CDR3 DNA: TGTGCCAGCAGCTTGAAGGCGACTAGGAGGGTTTACGAGCAGTACTTC

J gene: TRBJ2-7
D gene: .
V gene: TRBV11-2
CDR3 length: 14
clone size: .
CDR3 protein: CASSLAPSSYEQYF
CDR3 DNA: TGTGCCAGCAGCTTAGCCCCATCCTCCTACGAGCAGTACTTC

J gene: TRBJ2-1
D gene: TRBD1
V gene: TRBV11-2
CDR3 length: 14
clone size: .
CDR3 protein: CASSSRGDRLQQFF
CDR3 DNA: TGTGCCAGCAGCTCCAGAGGGGACAGGTTGCAGCAGTTCTTC

J gene: TRBJ2-3
D gene: .
V gene: TRBV11-1
CDR3 length: 15
clone size: .
CDR3 protein: CASSFRTARADTQYF
CDR3 DNA: TGTGCCAGCAGCTTTCGGACAGCGAGGGCAGATACGCAGTATTTT

J gene: TRBJ2-5
D gene: TRBD2
V gene: TRBV30
CDR3 length: 15
clone size: .
CDR3 protein: CAWSPSGRAPETQYF
CDR3 DNA: TGTGCCTGGAGTCCTAGCGGGAGGGCCCCCGAGACCCAGTACTTC

J gene: TRBJ1-3
D gene: TRBD1
V gene: TRBV18
CDR3 length: 15
clone size: .
CDR3 protein: CASSPGQGYGNTIYF
CDR3 DNA: TGTGCCAGCTCACCGGGACAGGGGTACGGAAACACCATATATTTT

J gene: TRBJ2-5
D gene: .
V gene: TRBV29-1
CDR3 length: 12
clone size: .
CDR3 protein: CSAGQNQETQYF
CDR3 DNA: TGCAGCGCCGGACAGAACCAAGAGACCCAGTACTTC

J gene: TRBJ1-1
D gene: .
V gene: TRBV19
CDR3 length: 13
clone size: .
CDR3 protein: CASSSLRNTEAFF
CDR3 DNA: TGTGCCAGTAGCTCCCTCCGGAACACTGAAGCTTTCTTT

J gene: TRBJ2-3
D gene: .
V gene: TRBV6-5
CDR3 length: 13
clone size: .
CDR3 protein: CASSKPLGDTQYF
CDR3 DNA: TGTGCCAGCAGTAAACCCCTCGGGGATACGCAGTATTTT

J gene: TRBJ2-7
D gene: TRBD1
V gene: TRBV6-4
CDR3 length: 13
clone size: .
CDR3 protein: CASSDDRGCEQYF
CDR3 DNA: TGTGCCAGCAGTGACGACAGGGGGTGCGAGCAGTACTTC

J gene: TRBJ1-1
D gene: TRBD1
V gene: TRBV30
CDR3 length: 13
clone size: .
CDR3 protein: CAWSVSGGTEAFF
CDR3 DNA: TGTGCCTGGAGTGTCTCAGGGGGCACTGAAGCTTTCTTT

J gene: TRBJ2-1
D gene: .
V gene: TRBV7-2
CDR3 length: 15
clone size: .
CDR3 protein: CASSLAQGSYNEQFF
CDR3 DNA: TGTGCCAGCAGCTTAGCCCAGGGGTCCTACAATGAGCAGTTCTTC

J gene: TRBJ1-1
D gene: .
V gene: TRBV7-3
CDR3 length: 13
clone size: .
CDR3 protein: CASSLGQNTEAFF
CDR3 DNA: TGTGCCAGCAGCTTAGGACAGAACACTGAAGCTTTCTTT

J gene: TRBJ2-7
D gene: .
V gene: TRBV4-3
CDR3 length: 16
clone size: .
CDR3 protein: CASSQDSSTASYEQYF
CDR3 DNA: TGCGCCAGCAGCCAAGATTCATCGACAGCCTCCTACGAGCAGTACTTC

J gene: TRBJ1-2
D gene: .
V gene: TRBV5-6
CDR3 length: 15
clone size: .
CDR3 protein: CASSWTPGQSYGYTF
CDR3 DNA: TGTGCCAGCAGCTGGACACCGGGACAAAGCTATGGCTACACCTTC

J gene: TRBJ2-7
D gene: TRBD1
V gene: TRBV6-6
CDR3 length: 14
clone size: .
CDR3 protein: CASSYAGTGSEQYF
CDR3 DNA: TGTGCCAGCAGTTACGCCGGGACAGGGAGCGAGCAGTACTTC

J gene: TRBJ1-2
D gene: TRBD1
V gene: TRBV19
CDR3 length: 21
clone size: once
CDR3 protein: CASSMFPLPLRADRAISGYTF
CDR3 DNA: TGTGCCAGTAGTATGTTCCCCCTCCCTTTGAGGGCGGACAGGGCAATTAGTGGCTACACCTTC

J gene: TRBJ2-5
D gene: .
V gene: TRBV19
CDR3 length: 14
clone size: .
CDR3 protein: CASSIDLARETQYF
CDR3 DNA: TGTGCCAGTAGTATAGATCTCGCCAGGGAGACCCAGTACTTC

J gene: TRBJ2-2
D gene: TRBD2
V gene: TRBV15
CDR3 length: 18
clone size: .
CDR3 protein: CATSRELAGGPNTGELFF
CDR3 DNA: TGTGCCACCAGCAGAGAACTAGCGGGAGGGCCGAACACCGGGGAGCTGTTTTTT

J gene: TRBJ2-1
D gene: TRBD2
V gene: TRBV11-2
CDR3 length: 14
clone size: few
CDR3 protein: CASSSGLAGVEQFF
CDR3 DNA: TGTGCCAGCAGCTCGGGACTAGCGGGAGTCGAGCAGTTCTTC

J gene: TRBJ2-7
D gene: TRBD1
V gene: TRBV24-1
CDR3 length: 16
clone size: .
CDR3 protein: CATSDTGTGAGYEQYF
CDR3 DNA: TGTGCCACCAGTGACACCGGGACAGGGGCCGGCTACGAGCAGTACTTC

J gene: TRBJ2-7
D gene: TRBD1
V gene: TRBV6-5
CDR3 length: 14
clone size: .
CDR3 protein: CASRRGQGSYEQYF
CDR3 DNA: TGTGCCAGCAGAAGGGGACAGGGATCCTACGAGCAGTACTTC

J gene: TRBJ2-2
D gene: TRBD1
V gene: TRBV18
CDR3 length: 15
clone size: few
CDR3 protein: CASSLQGTNTGELFF
CDR3 DNA: TGTGCCAGCTCCCTACAGGGGACCAACACCGGGGAGCTGTTTTTT

J gene: TRBJ1-3
D gene: .
V gene: TRBV15
CDR3 length: 13
clone size: .
CDR3 protein: CATSRGSGNTIYF
CDR3 DNA: TGTGCCACCAGCCGCGGCTCTGGAAACACCATATATTTT

J gene: TRBJ2-5
D gene: .
V gene: TRBV19
CDR3 length: 13
clone size: .
CDR3 protein: CASSSRTEETQYF
CDR3 DNA: TGTGCCAGTAGTTCCCGGACAGAGGAGACCCAGTACTTC

J gene: TRBJ2-4
D gene: TRBD1
V gene: TRBV9
CDR3 length: 16
clone size: .
CDR3 protein: CASSVGDRAAKNIQYF
CDR3 DNA: TGTGCCAGCAGCGTAGGAGACAGGGCGGCCAAAAACATTCAGTACTTC

J gene: TRBJ1-1
D gene: .
V gene: TRBV19
CDR3 length: 12
clone size: .
CDR3 protein: CASSPVNTEAFF
CDR3 DNA: TGTGCCAGTAGTCCGGTAAACACTGAAGCTTTCTTT

J gene: TRBJ2-6
D gene: .
V gene: TRBV7-9
CDR3 length: 17
clone size: .
CDR3 protein: CASSQAGAYSGANVLTF
CDR3 DNA: TGTGCCAGCAGCCAGGCGGGGGCCTACTCTGGGGCCAACGTCCTGACTTTC

J gene: TRBJ1-3
D gene: .
V gene: TRBV18
CDR3 length: 14
clone size: once
CDR3 protein: CASSLDSGGNTIYF
CDR3 DNA: TGTGCCAGCTCTCTGGACAGTGGGGGAAACACCATATATTTT

J gene: TRBJ1-1
D gene: TRBD1
V gene: TRBV28
CDR3 length: 14
clone size: .
CDR3 protein: CASRPTGENTEAFF
CDR3 DNA: TGTGCCAGCAGGCCCACAGGGGAGAACACTGAAGCTTTCTTT

J gene: TRBJ1-1
D gene: .
V gene: TRBV19
CDR3 length: 13
clone size: .
CDR3 protein: CASSRREGTEAFF
CDR3 DNA: TGTGCCAGTAGTCGGAGGGAAGGAACTGAAGCTTTCTTT

J gene: TRBJ1-5
D gene: TRBD1
V gene: TRBV6-2/TRBV6-3
CDR3 length: 17
clone size: .
CDR3 protein: CASSYRDREYSNQPQHF
CDR3 DNA: TGTGCCAGCAGTTACCGGGACAGGGAGTATAGCAATCAGCCCCAGCATTTT

J gene: TRBJ1-1
D gene: .
V gene: TRBV7-3
CDR3 length: 13
clone size: .
CDR3 protein: CASSLRTDTEAFF
CDR3 DNA: TGTGCCAGCAGCTTAAGGACAGACACTGAAGCTTTCTTT

J gene: TRBJ1-2
D gene: .
V gene: TRBV28
CDR3 length: 15
clone size: .
CDR3 protein: CASSFRAGNGYGYTF
CDR3 DNA: TGTGCCAGCAGTTTTAGGGCAGGGAACGGGTATGGCTACACCTTC

J gene: TRBJ2-1
D gene: TRBD2
V gene: TRBV15
CDR3 length: 18
clone size: .
CDR3 protein: CATSREAGGPSSYNEQFF
CDR3 DNA: TGTGCCACCAGCAGAGAAGCGGGAGGCCCTAGCTCCTACAATGAGCAGTTCTTC

J gene: TRBJ2-7
D gene: .
V gene: TRBV5-1
CDR3 length: 14
clone size: .
CDR3 protein: CASSLAGNSYEQYF
CDR3 DNA: TGCGCCAGCAGCTTGGCAGGTAATTCCTACGAGCAGTACTTC

J gene: TRBJ2-7
D gene: .
V gene: TRBV19
CDR3 length: 13
clone size: .
CDR3 protein: CASSHRRAYEQYF
CDR3 DNA: TGTGCCAGTAGTCACCGACGGGCCTACGAGCAGTACTTC

J gene: TRBJ1-4
D gene: TRBD1
V gene: TRBV5-8
CDR3 length: 15
clone size: .
CDR3 protein: CASSLLGTGNEKLFF
CDR3 DNA: TGTGCCAGCAGCTTGCTCGGGACAGGGAATGAAAAACTGTTTTTT

J gene: TRBJ1-5
D gene: TRBD1
V gene: TRBV30
CDR3 length: 17
clone size: once
CDR3 protein: CAWSVPRDRYSNQPQHF
CDR3 DNA: TGTGCCTGGAGTGTACCTCGGGACAGGTATAGCAATCAGCCCCAGCATTTT